The next 31 T cell receptor beta chains were all read from a single sample in a study of cytomegalovirus exposure and HLA in healthy donors. PCR primers comprised 60 Vbeta and 13 Jbeta primers. Sequenced by immunoSEQ multiplex PCR; TCRdb stores in-frame clones only, minus some. The repertoire includes a few hundred thousand clones, around three quarters of them detected once, and about 16% sits in the top ten. The sequencing input was PBMCs. The receptors originated from a man aged 40-49 years in good health and CMV-seronegative.

Regarding this clone: Additional DNA sequences in this sample encode the identical CDR3. CDR3 amino acids: CSVGRGLGDEQYF. The CDR3 DNA reads TGCAGCGTTGGGAGGGGATTAGGTGACGAGCAGTACTTC. V and J are TRBV29-1 and TRBJ2-7; the D gene is possibly TRBD2 (6 bases). This CDR3 has 13 amino acids. In germline, CDR1 is SQVTM, CDR2 ANQGSEA. Deletions cut 4 bases from V and 5 bases from J, with 15 bases between.

CDR3 amino acids: CASYQGEPSTGELFF. The CDR3 DNA is TGTGCCAGCTACCAGGGGGAGCCTAGCACCGGGGAGCTGTTTTTT. The chain is built from TRBV7-6 and TRBJ2-2; 7 positions agree with TRBD1. The CDR3 has 15 amino acids. Germline V gene lookup returns CDR1 SGHVS and CDR2 FNYEAQ. V was pared by 8 bases and J by 4 bases, with 10 bases of the junction left unmatched.

The V call is TRBV2, the J call TRBJ2-1, with no clear D. Germline V CDR1 and CDR2: SNHLY, FYNNEI. Trimming pared 3 bases from V and 6 bases from J, leaving 15 bases between. There are 15 residues in the CDR3. The CDR3 here is CASSDVNGLGNEQFF. The CDR3 DNA sequence: TGTGCCAGCAGTGATGTTAACGGCCTAGGCAATGAGCAGTTCTTC.

CDR3 protein: CASSLGQDYGYTF. CDR3 DNA: TGTGCCAGTAGTCTGGGACAGGACTATGGCTACACCTTC. The chain has TRBV19 and TRBJ1-2; TRBD1 agrees at 8 bases. Germline CDR1 and CDR2: LNHDA and SQIVND (reference sequence). V lost 5 bases to trimming and J lost 3 bases; unmatched junction nucleotides: 2. The CDR3 sequence is 13 residues long.

Here the CDR3 reads CASSAQGYEQYF. In DNA form, the CDR3 reads TGTGCCAGCAGCGCGCAGGGTTACGAGCAGTACTTC. This chain uses TRBV9 with TRBJ2-7; maybe TRBD1 (5 bases). The CDR3 is made up of 12 amino acids. V gave up 3 bases and J gave up 4 bases, with 8 bases separating them. Per the germline V gene, CDR1 is SGDLS and CDR2 is YYNGEE.

This chain connects TRBV5-1 to TRBJ1-1; D gene uncertain. CDR1 SGHRS and CDR2 YFSETQ come from the germline V gene. Trimming shortened V by 4 bases and J by 4 bases, and 14 bases separated the two germline ends. This CDR3 is 14 amino acids long. As DNA, the CDR3 is TGCGCCAGCAGCCCCGACCGGGAGGGCACTGAAGCTTTCTTT. Translating gives CASSPDREGTEAFF.

The gene calls are TRBV6-1 and TRBJ1-2; D unresolved. The CDR3 is made up of 14 amino acids. The V gene's germline CDR1 is MNHNS and CDR2 SASEGT. The V end lost 3 bases, the J end lost 4 bases, and 12 bases lay between the germline ends. In DNA form, the CDR3 reads TGTGCCAGCAGTGACGTAGGCGGTATCTATGGCTACACCTTC. This encodes CASSDVGGIYGYTF.

The rearrangement joins TRBV10-1 to TRBJ2-1; 7 bases line up with TRBD1. In germline, CDR1 is WNHNN, CDR2 SYGVQD (reference sequence). CDR3 length: 16 amino acids. V dropped 6 bases and J dropped 3; count of bases not matched to a gene: 11. The CDR3 DNA reads as TGCGCCAGCAGCCCCTTGACAGGGATAAACTACAATGAGCAGTTCTTC. Its translation is CASSPLTGINYNEQFF.

V and J are TRBV15 and TRBJ2-2; D is perhaps TRBD1 (5 bases). This CDR3 has 15 residues. V lost 0 bases to trimming and J lost 7 bases, with 12 bases between them. Looked up from germline, CDR1 is LNHNV and CDR2 is YYDKDF (reference sequence). In DNA, the CDR3 is TGTGCCACCAGCAGAGAGGTCTTAGACAGCGGGGAGCTGTTTTTT. Translating gives CATSREVLDSGELFF.

This clone was found once. This chain joins TRBV9 and TRBJ2-3; no definite D call. CDR3 size: 15 residues. The V gene lost 0 bases and the J gene lost 0 bases, with 8 bases spanning the gap. CDR1 is SGDLS, CDR2 YYNGEE, per germline. The chain's CDR3 is CASSVALASTDTQYF. DNA for the CDR3: TGTGCCAGCAGCGTAGCGTTAGCTAGCACAGATACGCAGTATTTT.

This chain uses TRBV7-2 with TRBJ2-3; D gene ambiguous. The CDR3 runs 14 residues. V shed 3 bases and J shed 1 base, with 8 bases lying between them. Germline V lookup: CDR1 SGHTA, CDR2 FQGNSA. The CDR3 sequence: CASSFNRGTDTQYF. The CDR3 nucleotides are TGTGCCAGCAGCTTCAACCGGGGCACAGATACGCAGTATTTT.

The chain uses TRBV28 and TRBJ2-1, with TRBD2 matching 11 bases. Germline V CDR1 and CDR2: MDHEN, SYDVKM. J gave up 7 bases and V 5 bases, and 4 bases lay outside the gene matches. This CDR3 spans 14 amino acids. In DNA, the CDR3 is TGTGCCAGCAGTGTAGCGGGAGGGCTTAATGAGCAGTTCTTC. The encoded protein is CASSVAGGLNEQFF.

The table lists this clone with a count of one. V usage is TRBV28 and J usage is TRBJ1-4, with 9 bases matching TRBD1. Germline CDR1 MDHEN, CDR2 SYDVKM. The V gene end was trimmed by 3 bases and the J gene end by 9 bases; junction bases not matched to a gene: 5. The CDR3 is 14 residues long. The DNA of the CDR3 is TGTGCCAGCAGTTTGCCCCACAGGGGGCAAAAACTGTTTTTT. It translates to CASSLPHRGQKLFF.

The chain uses TRBV2 and TRBJ2-6; 10 nucleotides match TRBD1. V lost 5 bases and J lost 2; bases outside the gene matches: 3. The CDR3 has 16 residues. Germline assignment: CDR1 SNHLY and CDR2 FYNNEI. CDR3 residues: CASSWTGGPGANVLTF. DNA of the CDR3: TGTGCCAGCAGTTGGACAGGGGGGCCTGGGGCCAACGTCCTGACTTTC. Full variable domain (rest looked up from reference TRBV2 and TRBJ2-6): EPEVTQTPSHQVTQMGQEVILRCVPISNHLYFYWYRQILGQKVEFLVSFYNNEISEKSEIFDDQFSVERPDGSNFTLKIRSTKLEDSAMYFCASSWTGGPGANVLTFGAGSRLTVL.

This clone was recorded once. The V call is TRBV19, the J call TRBJ1-1; a weak D match, TRBD1 (6 bases). CDR1 LNHDA and CDR2 SQIVND come from the germline V gene (reference sequence). The CDR3 is made up of 15 amino acids. V was trimmed by 5 bases and J by 1 base, leaving 14 bases between them. CDR3 sequence: CASSGYRAENTEAFF. CDR3 DNA sequence: TGTGCCAGTAGTGGATACAGGGCCGAGAACACTGAAGCTTTCTTT. Filled out from reference TRBV19 and TRBJ1-1, the complete variable domain reads DGGITQSPKYLFRKEGQNVTLSCEQNLNHDAMYWYRQDPGQGLRLIYYSQIVNDFQKGDIAEGYSVSREKKESFPLTVTSAQKNPTAFYLCASSGYRAENTEAFFGQGTRLTVV.

This rearrangement joins TRBV18 to TRBJ1-1, with D tentatively TRBD1 (5 bases). V lost 3 bases, J lost 2 bases, and 7 bases lay in between. The CDR3 length is 13 residues. Germline lookup yields CDR1 KGHSH and CDR2 LQKENI. The CDR3 bases are TGTGCCAGCTCACCGACAGTCAACACTGAAGCTTTCTTT. Its protein product is CASSPTVNTEAFF.

V gene TRBV4-3 combines with J gene TRBJ2-2; D is perhaps TRBD1 (5 bases). Germline V gene lookup returns CDR1 LGHNA and CDR2 YSLEER. V gave up 3 bases and J gave up 6 bases, with 11 bases separating them. The CDR3 runs 14 residues. CDR3 residues: CASSHGAAPGELFF. CDR3 DNA sequence: TGCGCCAGCAGCCATGGGGCAGCTCCCGGGGAGCTGTTTTTT.

With regard to this clone: No DNA is shown, since the ends of the CDR3 on it are uncertain; the CDR3 is the one TCRdb lists. The rearrangement links TRBV7-5 to TRBJ2-2; the table's TRBD1 call for D was not verified on the DNA. TRBV7-5 is classified as a pseudogene. The length of the CDR3 is 17 amino acids, counting both ends. The CDR3 sequence: CARSYGVARGTAGELFF.

This chain connects TRBV19 to TRBJ2-3; no firm D call. CDR3 size: 15 residues. V shed 10 bases and J shed 6 bases, with 23 bases lying between them. Per germline, CDR1 LNHDA and CDR2 SQIVND (reference sequence). The CDR3 here is CATLDRSSSLDTQYF. CDR3 DNA: TGTGCCACCCTAGACCGCTCCAGCAGTTTGGATACGCAGTATTTT.

This clone was detected only once. One end of the junction varies from germline; a read error may be responsible. The chain carries TRBV7-9 and TRBJ2-1; TRBD2 aligns across 7 bases. Germline CDR1 is SEHNR and CDR2 is FQNEAQ (reference sequence). This CDR3 is 17 amino acids long. DNA for the CDR3: TGTTCCAGCAGCTCCCTACTAGCGAGGAGCTCCTACAATGAGCAGTTCTTC. It encodes CSSSSLLARSSYNEQFF.

V usage is TRBV27 and J usage is TRBJ2-7; no reliable D call. CDR3 length equals 13 residues. Trimming shortened V by 0 bases and J by 3 bases, and 6 bases separated the two germline ends. Per the germline V gene, CDR1 is MNHEY and CDR2 is SMNVEV (reference sequence). Here the CDR3 reads CASSLSHGYEQYF. CDR3 DNA: TGTGCCAGCAGTTTATCGCACGGCTACGAGCAGTACTTC.

The V call is TRBV11-2, the J call TRBJ1-3, with TRBD1 matching over 8 bases. J was trimmed by 4 bases and V by 3 bases; bases with no gene match: 5. The length of the CDR3 is 15 residues. CDR1 and CDR2 from the germline V gene are SGHAT and FQNNGV. CDR3 in DNA: TGTGCCAGCAGCTTCACCAGGGGGCAAGGAAACACCATATATTTT. Amino acid sequence: CASSFTRGQGNTIYF.

The CDR3 DNA sequence: TGTGCCAGCAGCGCTACGGATCAGCCCCAGCATTTT. As protein: CASSATDQPQHF. V and J are TRBV28 and TRBJ1-5; D ambiguous. Trimming cost V 6 bases and J 5 bases, with 8 bases left between them. CDR1 is MDHEN, CDR2 SYDVKM, per germline. The CDR3 contains 12 residues. Together with reference TRBV28 and TRBJ1-5, the CDR3 gives the full variable domain: DVKVTQSSRYLVKRTGEKVFLECVQDMDHENMFWYRQDPGLGLRLIYFSYDVKMKEKGDIPEGYSVSREKKERFSLILESASTNQTSMYLCASSATDQPQHFGDGTRLSIL.

V is TRBV9 and J is TRBJ1-2; possibly TRBD1 for D (5 bases). CDR1 SGDLS and CDR2 YYNGEE come from the germline V gene. Between the trimmed V and J ends, which lost 2 bases and 4 bases, there was a span of 9 bases. CDR3 length: 13 residues. The CDR3 spells CASSVKGSYGYTF. CDR3 coding DNA: TGTGCCAGCAGCGTGAAGGGGTCCTATGGCTACACCTTC. The full variable domain, completed using reference TRBV9 and TRBJ1-2, is DSGVTQTPKHLITATGQRVTLRCSPRSGDLSVYWYQQSLDQGLQFLIQYYNGEERAKGNILERFSAQQFPDLHSELNLSSLELGDSALYFCASSVKGSYGYTFGSGTRLTVV.

The chain carries TRBV19 and TRBJ1-4; D gene ambiguous. V was clipped by 3 bases and J by 8 bases, with 4 bases between them. The V gene's germline CDR1 is LNHDA and CDR2 SQIVND (reference sequence). This CDR3 spans 11 amino acids. CDR3 amino acids: CASSMREKLFF. The CDR3 nucleotides are TGTGCCAGTAGTATGAGAGAAAAACTGTTTTTT.

CDR3 sequence: CASTTYSTGRGYTF. DNA for the CDR3: TGTGCCAGCACCACTTATTCGACAGGGAGGGGCTACACCTTC. The V call is TRBV27, the J call TRBJ1-2; 7 bases are shared with TRBD1. CDR1 MNHEY and CDR2 SMNVEV come from the germline V gene (reference sequence). The J segment lost 8 bases and the V segment lost 7 bases, leaving 13 bases of the junction unmatched. CDR3 size: 14 residues.

The V and J genes are TRBV5-1 and TRBJ2-7, with 10 bases aligning to TRBD1. With 4 bases clipped from V and 2 bases from J, the junction kept 3 bases outside the gene matches. The germline gives CDR1 SGHRS, CDR2 YFSETQ. This CDR3 contains 14 residues. This CDR3 reads CASSGGQGTYEQYF. In DNA form, the CDR3 reads TGCGCCAGCAGCGGGGGACAGGGGACCTACGAGCAGTACTTC.

The sample holds a few counts of this clone. V gene TRBV7-6 combines with J gene TRBJ1-2; 10 bases align to TRBD1. CDR1 is SGHVS and CDR2 is FNYEAQ in the germline V gene. Unmatched junction bases numbered 3, after V lost 4 bases and J lost 4 bases. CDR3 length: 14 amino acids. The CDR3 reads CASSSGQGFYGYTF. CDR3 sequence (DNA): TGTGCCAGCAGCTCGGGACAGGGGTTCTATGGCTACACCTTC. The whole variable domain, filled in from reference TRBV7-6 and TRBJ1-2, reads GAGVSQSPRYKVTKRGQDVALRCDPISGHVSLYWYRQALGQGPEFLTYFNYEAQQDKSGLPNDRFSAERPEGSISTLTIQRTEQRDSAMYRCASSSGQGFYGYTFGSGTRLTVV.

This CDR3 reads CASSSSSSTDTQYF. Written as DNA, the CDR3 is TGTGCCAGCAGCTCCTCTAGTAGCACAGATACGCAGTATTTT. The rearrangement links TRBV11-1 to TRBJ2-3; no definite D call. Trimming took 4 bases from V and 0 from J, leaving 8 bases between them. The CDR3 loop spans 14 amino acids. Germline V lookup: CDR1 SGHAT, CDR2 FQDESV (reference sequence).

V and J are TRBV15 and TRBJ1-1, with D uncertain. The germline CDR1 and CDR2 sequences are LNHNV and YYDKDF (reference sequence). V was trimmed by 1 base and J by 1 base, leaving 7 bases between them. There are 14 residues in the CDR3. CDR3 amino acids: CATSRGQENTEAFF. The CDR3 nucleotides read TGTGCCACCAGCAGAGGGCAGGAGAACACTGAAGCTTTCTTT.

The rearrangement links TRBV27 to TRBJ2-7, with D unclear. The V end lost 3 bases, the J end lost 2 bases, and 11 bases lay between the germline ends. This CDR3 comprises 14 residues. Germline CDR1 and CDR2: MNHEY and SMNVEV (reference sequence). Here the CDR3 DNA reads TGTGCCAGCAGTTTCGCGGAACGGGCCTACGAGCAGTACTTC. Translation: CASSFAERAYEQYF.